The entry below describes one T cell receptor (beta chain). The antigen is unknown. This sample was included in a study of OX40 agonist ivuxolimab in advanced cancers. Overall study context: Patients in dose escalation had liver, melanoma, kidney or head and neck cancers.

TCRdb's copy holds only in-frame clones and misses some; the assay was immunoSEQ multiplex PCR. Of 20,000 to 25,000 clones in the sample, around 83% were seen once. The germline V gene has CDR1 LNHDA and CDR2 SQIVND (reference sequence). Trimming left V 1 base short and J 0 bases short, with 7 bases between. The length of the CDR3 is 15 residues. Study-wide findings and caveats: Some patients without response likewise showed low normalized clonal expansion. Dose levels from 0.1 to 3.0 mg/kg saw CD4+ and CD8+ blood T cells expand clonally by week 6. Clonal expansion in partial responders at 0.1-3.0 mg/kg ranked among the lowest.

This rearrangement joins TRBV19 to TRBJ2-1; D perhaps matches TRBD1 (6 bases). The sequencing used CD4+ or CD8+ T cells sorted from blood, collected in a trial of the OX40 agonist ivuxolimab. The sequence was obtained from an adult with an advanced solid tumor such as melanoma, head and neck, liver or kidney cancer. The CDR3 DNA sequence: TGTGCCAGTAGTATAGCACAGGGCTCCTACAATGAGCAGTTCTTC. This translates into CASSIAQGSYNEQFF.